These 11 T cell receptor beta chains were sequenced from one sample in a study of T cells in Graves' hyperthyroidism and ophthalmopathy (dated 2019 in TCRdb). Receptor libraries were prepared by multiplex PCR. For sequencing, an Illumina HiSeq 2000 was employed. Amplification of TCR beta CDR3 regions was carried out from RNA transcripts. For the first round of RT-PCR on the TCR CDR3, the HTBI primer set was used together with the Qiagen OneStep RT-PCR kit. The raw public reads went through TCRdb reprocessing: fastp at Q25, MiXCR clone calling, in-frame beta chains kept. Duplicate CDR3 protein sequences are folded into a single record with the most common DNA and genes. For this sample the table gives 470,000 or so distinct CDR3 sequences, of which less than 25% were detected only once. Around a quarter of the sample rests with the top ten. The sequenced material came from blood. These receptors originate from a man aged 18 to 29 with Graves' hyperthyroidism.

The rearrangement uses TRBV20-1 and TRBJ2-7; D uncertain. Germline lookup yields CDR1 DFQATT and CDR2 SNEGSKA (reference sequence). With 2 bases removed from V and 3 bases from J, the gap between germline ends came to 11 bases. The CDR3 totals 13 residues. The CDR3 nucleotides are TGCAGTGCTAGAAGGGTGATCCTCTACGAGCAGTACTTC. Residues: CSARRVILYEQYF.

This sequence joins TRBV4-2 and TRBJ2-2; 9 nucleotides line up with TRBD1. V shed 0 bases, J shed 0 bases, and the junction held 2 bases outside the gene matches. The CDR3 loop spans 17 amino acids. Germline CDR1 reads LGHNA; CDR2 reads YNFKEQ. The chain's CDR3 is CASSQDRTGANTGELFF. CDR3 DNA sequence: TGTGCCAGCAGCCAAGATCGGACAGGGGCGAACACCGGGGAGCTGTTTTTT.

This clonotype was found a few times. The V call is TRBV10-3, the J call TRBJ1-2; D remains unclear. V dropped 0 bases and J dropped 1 base, with 9 bases sitting between them. The CDR3 is 15 residues long. Per the germline V gene, CDR1 is ENHRY and CDR2 is SYGVKD. Here the CDR3 reads CAISESGGSNYGYTF. For the CDR3, the DNA is TGTGCCATCAGTGAGTCCGGAGGGAGTAACTATGGCTACACCTTC.

Ten or more counts support this clonotype. The CDR3 DNA is TGTGCCAGCAGCTTAGGGCAGAAACCCAACTATGGCTACACCTTC. Its protein product is CASSLGQKPNYGYTF. This rearrangement joins TRBV7-9 to TRBJ1-2; no clear D. CDR3 length: 15 residues. Deletions cut 1 base from V and 2 bases from J, with 11 bases between. CDR1 is SEHNR, CDR2 FQNEAQ, per germline (reference sequence).

This clonotype was seen repeatedly, ten times or more. The genes are TRBV7-2 and TRBJ1-5; tentative D call: TRBD1 (6 bases). Deletions cut 5 bases from V and 6 bases from J, with 11 bases between. The CDR3 contains 13 residues. Germline CDR1 reads SGHTA; CDR2 reads FQGNSA. The CDR3 nucleotides are TGTGCCAGCAGCCCTGACAGGACTCAGCCCCAGCATTTT. Protein product: CASSPDRTQPQHF.

This clonotype was picked up many times. The genes are TRBV5-1 and TRBJ2-7; D remains ambiguous. V dropped 4 bases and J dropped 7 bases, with 21 bases sitting between them. In germline, CDR1 is SGHRS, CDR2 YFSETQ. The length of the CDR3 is 15 residues. The CDR3 reads CASSPELGFGREQYF. In DNA, the CDR3 is TGCGCCAGCAGCCCAGAACTTGGGTTCGGCAGGGAGCAGTACTTC.

The V gene is TRBV2, the J gene TRBJ2-7; 16 nucleotides match TRBD2. This CDR3 is 20 amino acids long. V was clipped by 3 bases and J by 0 bases; unmatched bases: 11. Germline V gene sequence: CDR1 SNHLY, CDR2 FYNNEI. CDR3 nucleotides: TGTGCCAGCAGTGAGCGGCTGGGACTAGCGGGAGGGCGCGGCTCCTACGAGCAGTACTTC. This translates into CASSERLGLAGGRGSYEQYF.

Ten or more counts support this clonotype. V is TRBV12-3 or TRBV12-4 and J is TRBJ2-7; D is undetermined. Trimming cost V 2 bases and J 0 bases, with 8 bases left between them. This CDR3 is built from 14 residues. The DNA for the CDR3 is TGTGCCAGCAGTTTATCCGGTTTCTCCTACGAGCAGTACTTC. Amino acids: CASSLSGFSYEQYF.

This clonotype was counted only a few times. The J gene is TRBJ2-7, the V gene TRBV28; 11 nucleotides line up with TRBD1. CDR3 length equals 15 residues. From germline, CDR1 is MDHEN and CDR2 SYDVKM. The ends lost 5 bases at V and 7 bases at J; junction bases unmatched: 10. CDR3 DNA: TGTGCCAGCAGTCGCGCAGGACAGGGGGCGCGAGAGCAGTACTTC. Translated, it gives CASSRAGQGAREQYF.

This clonotype appeared many times. This sequence joins TRBV27 and TRBJ1-2; D not resolved. Germline CDR1 MNHEY, CDR2 SMNVEV (reference sequence). The CDR3 is 15 residues long. With 4 bases removed from V and 4 bases from J, the gap between germline ends came to 16 bases. CDR3 sequence reads: CASSSRGGLGYGYTF. CDR3 DNA sequence: TGTGCCAGCAGTTCCCGGGGAGGTTTAGGCTATGGCTACACCTTC.

The chain carries TRBV4-2 and TRBJ2-7; D gene ambiguous. Germline values: CDR1 LGHNA, CDR2 YNFKEQ. The V end was cut by 0 bases, the J end by 3 bases, with 12 bases between. The CDR3 sequence is 15 residues long. The CDR3 spells CASSQEGLMVYEQYF. DNA of the CDR3: TGTGCCAGCAGCCAAGAAGGCCTGATGGTCTACGAGCAGTACTTC.